This T cell receptor (beta chain) was sequenced in a study of shared clonotypes between healthy human individuals. V lost 5 bases, J lost 4 bases, and 24 bases lay in between. Germline V gene sequence: CDR1 SGHAT, CDR2 FQNNGV. The CDR3 loop spans 17 amino acids. As regards this clone: Its antigen is still unknown.

Positively selected for CCR7, the CD45RO-negative cells used as naive CD8 cells excluded terminally differentiated effector memory CD45RA+ cells. Measured with immunoSEQ multiplex PCR; TCRdb has only the in-frame clones, and not every one. The sample shows roughly 600,000 clones, roughly 98% of them seen only once. Study-wide findings and caveats: Shared across four donors were roughly 5.3% of the naive CD4 clonotypes.

This chain connects TRBV11-2 to TRBJ2-7; no reliable D call. The TCR sequence derives from a man aged 30 to 45 in good health. The sample was naive CD8+ T cells sorted from blood. The CDR3 DNA reads as TGTGCCAGCAGCCCTAGTACAATGAAGTCCTTCCCTTACGAGCAGTACTTC. Its translation: CASSPSTMKSFPYEQYF.